These T cell receptor beta chains were read from a single sample in a study of human T cells and chemical hapten exposure. Each CDR3 protein gets one entry after TCRdb re-called the RACE reads with MiXCR. In the table there are approximately 95,000 distinct CDR3 sequences, over 9.5% of which are singletons. Material: whole blood, obtained in connection with sensitization to the hapten diphenylcyclopropenone (DPC). These receptors were obtained from a woman in her forties with alopecia areata. Some clones in this sample may be carry-over from other donors' samples. The CDR3 runs from the conserved cysteine through the conserved F or W. A D gene is named only where the DNA matches it firmly. The size entry is marked missing in some rows and otherwise reads once, few, many or a size class.

many TRBJ1-1 TRBD1 TRBV11-2 TGTGCCAGCAGCCCGCACAGGGGGCGGAACACTGAAGCTTTCTTT CASSPHRGRNTEAFF
. TRBJ1-4 . TRBV4-3 TGCGCCAGCAGCCAAGGCCCGGTGCAGCCTAATGAAAAACTGTTTTTT CASSQGPVQPNEKLFF
. TRBJ2-3 TRBD2 TRBV6-6 TGTGCCAGCAGGACTAGCGGGGCCACAGATACGCAGTATTTT CASRTSGATDTQYF
. TRBJ2-7 . TRBV5-4 TGTGCCAGCAGGGAGGGCACCTACGAGCAGTACTTC CASREGTYEQYF
. TRBJ2-3 . TRBV20-1 TGCAGTGCTAGTGAGGGAAACACAGATACGCAGTATTTT CSASEGNTDTQYF
. TRBJ2-7 . TRBV12-5 TGTGCTAGTGGCCTCGGGAACTCCTACGAGCAGTACTTC CASGLGNSYEQYF
. TRBJ1-1 . TRBV5-1 TGCGCCAGCAGCTCGGCGGGGATGTCGAACACTGAAGCTTTCTTT CASSSAGMSNTEAFF
. TRBJ2-5 TRBD2 TRBV11-2 TGTGCCAGCAGCTTAGATTCTCCCGTCAGCGGGATGAACTTC CASSLDSPVSGMNF
few TRBJ2-2 . TRBV12-3/TRBV12-4 TGTGCCAGCAGGACGCAGGGGAACACCGGGGAGCTGTTTTTT CASRTQGNTGELFF
many TRBJ1-1 TRBD1 TRBV5-1 TGCGCCAGCAGCTTGTTCGGACAGGTGAACACTGAAGCTTTCTTT CASSLFGQVNTEAFF
few TRBJ2-1 TRBD2 TRBV7-2 TGTGCCAGCAGCTTGCTAGCGGAAAGCTCCTACAATGAGCAGTTCTTC CASSLLAESSYNEQFF
few TRBJ2-5 TRBD2 TRBV20-1 TGCAGTGCTAGAACTAGCGGGGGGGACGCGAAGACCCAGTACTTC CSARTSGGDAKTQYF
. TRBJ1-1 . TRBV7-2 TGTGCCAGCAGCCCCCGACAGGCTAGGACGAACACTGAAGCTTTCTTT CASSPRQARTNTEAFF
many TRBJ2-1 TRBD2 TRBV20-1 TGCAGTGCGGGAGGGGCTAGCGGGAGCTTCGCCTACAATGAGCAGTTCTTC CSAGGASGSFAYNEQFF
. TRBJ1-1 . TRBV5-5 TGTGCCAGCAGCCCCGTCTCCCCCGGCGGGGCTTTCTTT CASSPVSPGGAFF
. TRBJ2-7 . TRBV6-2/TRBV6-3 TGTGCCAGCAGTTCGGGCGGGATGTCCTACGAGCAGTACTTC CASSSGGMSYEQYF